This TCR beta chain derives from a study of blood T cell repertoires in COVID-19. Sequencing used immunoSEQ multiplex PCR; TCRdb keeps in-frame clones, though not all of them. Of 73,000 or so clones in the sample, more than 90% were seen once. Germline V gives CDR1 SGHTA, CDR2 FQGNSA. V shed 3 bases and J 7 bases; nucleotides not matched to a gene: 3. This CDR3 region has 13 residues. This receptor was taken from a human donor with active COVID-19. The donor label of this sample is uncertain. Sample: peripheral blood. The rearrangement uses TRBV7-2 and TRBJ1-5, with TRBD1 matching over 7 bases. The CDR3 is CASSLTGLQPQHF. CDR3 bases: TGTGCCAGCAGCTTGACAGGGTTACAGCCCCAGCATTTT.